These 27 T cell receptor beta chains originate from one sample sequenced in a study of T cell changes during pregnancy in multiple sclerosis. Sequencing was performed with immunoSEQ multiplex PCR; in TCRdb, only in-frame clones are kept and a portion is missing. The sample lists 30,000 or so clones, approximately 90% seen once, with roughly 5.1% in the top ten. The input for sequencing was CD8+ T cells from peripheral blood mononuclear cells, taken in the first trimester of pregnancy. These receptors came from a female donor with multiple sclerosis, enrolled in a pregnancy study.

The chain couples TRBV10-1 to TRBJ2-7; D is undetermined. This CDR3 has 12 amino acids. Trimming removed 2 bases at V and 10 bases at J, with 12 bases between. Germline V gene data show CDR1 as WNHNN and CDR2 as SYGVQD (reference sequence). The CDR3 sequence: CASSEAPNFQYF. The CDR3 nucleotides read TGCGCCAGCAGTGAGGCGCCAAATTTTCAGTACTTC.

This clone was detected only once. The chain employs TRBV5-4 and TRBJ2-3; TRBD1 might be the D (6 bases). CDR3 length: 15 residues. Germline V lookup: CDR1 SGHNT, CDR2 YYREEE (reference sequence). The V gene lost 0 bases and the J gene lost 5 bases, with 13 bases spanning the gap. This CDR3 reads CASSLDLGARDTQYF. The CDR3 DNA follows: TGTGCCAGCAGCTTGGATCTGGGGGCTCGAGATACGCAGTATTTT.

The chain uses TRBV4-1 and TRBJ2-5, with 10 bases matching TRBD1. Germline CDR1 reads MGHRA; CDR2 reads YSYEKL. The CDR3 is 14 amino acids. With 3 bases clipped from V and 3 bases from J, the junction kept 1 base outside the gene matches. CDR3 sequence (DNA): TGCGCCAGCAGCCACGGGACAGGGGAAGAGACCCAGTACTTC. Protein product: CASSHGTGEETQYF.

The rearrangement uses TRBV6-6 and TRBJ2-1; TRBD2 matches at 14 bases. The V segment lost 4 bases and the J segment 8 bases; nucleotides outside the gene matches: 4. The CDR3 contains 15 residues. The germline CDR1 and CDR2 sequences are MNHNY and SVGAGI (reference sequence). The CDR3 region is CASSFVGLAGDEQFF. Here the CDR3 DNA reads TGTGCCAGCAGTTTCGTGGGACTAGCGGGAGATGAGCAGTTCTTC.

The chain has TRBV9 and TRBJ2-7; 8 positions agree with TRBD2. This CDR3 has 20 residues. V lost 4 bases, J lost 3 bases, and 24 bases stayed unmatched. Per germline, CDR1 SGDLS and CDR2 YYNGEE. The CDR3 sequence: CASSPRSPLFRGRPFYEQYF. The CDR3 DNA is TGTGCCAGCAGCCCACGTAGCCCTTTATTTCGCGGGAGGCCCTTCTACGAGCAGTACTTC. Full variable domain (rest looked up from reference TRBV9 and TRBJ2-7): DSGVTQTPKHLITATGQRVTLRCSPRSGDLSVYWYQQSLDQGLQFLIQYYNGEERAKGNILERFSAQQFPDLHSELNLSSLELGDSALYFCASSPRSPLFRGRPFYEQYFGPGTRLTVT.

V gene TRBV28 combines with J gene TRBJ2-7; D perhaps matches TRBD2 (6 bases). Germline CDR1 reads MDHEN; CDR2 reads SYDVKM. Deletions cut 4 bases from V and 2 bases from J, with 18 bases between. The CDR3 contains 16 residues. In DNA, the CDR3 is TGTGCCAGCAGTTCCCTCGGGACTCAAGGCGCCTACGAGCAGTACTTC. Amino acid sequence: CASSSLGTQGAYEQYF.

This chain connects TRBV6-4 to TRBJ2-3, with 9 positions matching TRBD1. Germline trimming cut 6 bases from V and 2 bases from J; bases unmatched to any gene: 6. The CDR3 sequence is 15 residues long. Germline CDR1 is MRHNA and CDR2 is SNTAGT. The CDR3 DNA reads as TGTGCCAGCAGCGTCCGGGACAGGGACACAGATACGCAGTATTTT. This gives the protein CASSVRDRDTDTQYF.

The chain couples TRBV6-4 to TRBJ2-3; TRBD2 agrees at 8 bases. Trimming cost V 2 bases and J 3 bases; bases outside gene matches: 4. The CDR3 runs to 15 residues. Germline lookup yields CDR1 MRHNA and CDR2 SNTAGT. The CDR3 nucleotides read TGTGCCAGCAGTGACAGTAGCGGGGATACAGATACGCAGTATTTT. Amino acids: CASSDSSGDTDTQYF.

This clone appeared once. The chain links TRBV7-9 to TRBJ2-3, with TRBD2 matching 9 bases. Germline-derived CDR1 and CDR2 are SEHNR and FQNEAQ (reference sequence). The CDR3 length is 15 residues. With V trimmed by 5 bases and J by 3 bases, 6 bases remained unmatched. The CDR3: CASSHSSGETDTQYF. In DNA, the CDR3 is TGTGCCAGCAGCCACTCTAGCGGGGAGACAGATACGCAGTATTTT.

The chain uses TRBV6-6 and TRBJ2-1; D is perhaps TRBD2 (6 bases). The CDR3 sequence is 15 residues long. Germline lookup yields CDR1 MNHNY and CDR2 SVGAGI (reference sequence). Trimming took 4 bases from V and 7 from J, leaving 17 bases between them. The CDR3 is CASSLGLAIGNEQFF. As DNA, the CDR3 is TGTGCCAGCAGTTTAGGGCTAGCGATAGGGAATGAGCAGTTCTTC.

The chain has TRBV7-9 and TRBJ2-1; TRBD2 matches 11 bases. The CDR3 length is 15 residues. CDR1 and CDR2 (germline): SEHNR, FQNEAQ (reference sequence). V lost 5 bases, J lost 7 bases, and 7 bases stayed unmatched. The CDR3 loop is CASSGTSGGSNEQFF. In DNA form, the CDR3 reads TGTGCCAGCAGCGGGACTAGCGGAGGGTCTAATGAGCAGTTCTTC.

The J gene is TRBJ2-5, the V gene TRBV9; possible D gene TRBD1, 5 bases. V was cut by 0 bases and J by 4 bases, with 7 bases left in between. The CDR3 length is 13 residues. Germline CDR1 reads SGDLS; CDR2 reads YYNGEE. The CDR3 region has the DNA TGTGCCAGCAGCGTAGCTGACAGAGAGACCCAGTACTTC. This codes for CASSVADRETQYF.

The rearrangement joins TRBV4-1 to TRBJ1-1, with 11 bases identical to TRBD1. The length of the CDR3 is 16 residues. V lost 0 bases to trimming and J lost 5 bases; unmatched junction nucleotides: 5. Germline CDR1 is MGHRA and CDR2 is YSYEKL. DNA of the CDR3: TGCGCCAGCAGCCAAGACGGACAGGGGGCTTGGACTGAAGCTTTCTTT. It is translated as CASSQDGQGAWTEAFF.

The chain uses TRBV7-2 and TRBJ1-2, with D possibly matching TRBD1 (6 bases). Trimming pared 4 bases from V and 0 bases from J, leaving 18 bases between. The CDR3 extends over 17 amino acids. Germline values: CDR1 SGHTA, CDR2 FQGNSA. CDR3 coding DNA: TGTGCCAGCAGCTCCCCCCAAGGGGGAGAAGCTAACTATGGCTACACCTTC. Translated: CASSSPQGGEANYGYTF.

A remark on this clone: This may come from a read error, since a much larger clone is one base off. The J gene is TRBJ1-1, the V gene TRBV7-9; TRBD1 matches at 8 bases. Germline CDR1 is SEHNR and CDR2 is FQNEAQ (reference sequence). The CDR3 length is 15 residues. CDR3 coding DNA: TGTGCCAGTGAGCCCGGACAGGGCATGAACATTGAAGCTTTCTTT. Its protein product is CASEPGQGMNIEAFF.

This rearrangement joins TRBV28 to TRBJ1-1; D gene ambiguous. Trimming left V 5 bases short and J 0 bases short, with 7 bases between. The CDR3 runs 13 residues. CDR1 MDHEN and CDR2 SYDVKM come from the germline V gene. This chain's CDR3 is CASSEPMNTEAFF. CDR3 in DNA: TGTGCCAGCAGTGAGCCCATGAACACTGAAGCTTTCTTT.

The V call is TRBV19, the J call TRBJ2-3; TRBD2 aligns across 8 bases. The trim removed 2 bases at V and 2 bases at J, leaving 15 bases unmatched. The germline V gene has CDR1 LNHDA and CDR2 SQIVND (reference sequence). The CDR3 is made up of 19 amino acids. The CDR3 bases are TGTGCCAGTAGTATAACGAGCGGGGGACCCTTTAAAACCACAGATACGCAGTATTTT. Amino acids: CASSITSGGPFKTTDTQYF.

V is TRBV7-2 and J is TRBJ2-1, with 12 bases fitting TRBD2. Germline CDR1 and CDR2: SGHTA and FQGNSA. The CDR3 covers 18 residues. With V trimmed by 1 base and J by 2 bases, 6 bases remained unmatched. The CDR3 protein is CASSLGLAGVTPYNEQFF. The DNA for the CDR3 is TGTGCCAGCAGCTTAGGACTAGCGGGAGTAACCCCCTACAATGAGCAGTTCTTC.

Here the CDR3 reads CSVDTGVNYEQYF. The CDR3 DNA sequence: TGCAGCGTTGATACGGGGGTCAACTACGAGCAGTACTTC. The chain uses TRBV29-1 and TRBJ2-7; weak D call: TRBD2 (6 bases). V lost 3 bases and J lost 3, with 12 bases in between. The germline gives CDR1 SQVTM, CDR2 ANQGSEA. The CDR3 is made up of 13 amino acids.

The chain links TRBV5-8 to TRBJ1-4, with a weak D call TRBD1 (6 bases). Germline CDR1 SGHTS, CDR2 YDEGEE. The CDR3 is 16 amino acids. The ends were cut back, 4 bases at V and 2 bases at J, with 15 bases in the middle. The CDR3 DNA sequence: TGTGCCAGCAGCCCCGGACAGACCGGGACTAATGAAAAACTGTTTTTT. Its protein is CASSPGQTGTNEKLFF.

The chain uses TRBV4-1 and TRBJ1-2; D possibly corresponds to TRBD1 (5 bases). V was clipped by 4 bases and J by 0 bases, with 12 bases between them. The CDR3 contains 15 residues. In germline, CDR1 is MGHRA, CDR2 YSYEKL. Here the CDR3 DNA reads TGCGCCAGCAGCCGAGCAACAGGTACTAACTATGGCTACACCTTC. This translates into CASSRATGTNYGYTF.

J is TRBJ2-7 and V is TRBV27; D not resolved. The V end was cut by 5 bases, the J end by 3 bases, with 17 bases between. The CDR3 contains 15 residues. Per germline, CDR1 MNHEY and CDR2 SMNVEV (reference sequence). The CDR3 DNA is TGTGCCAGCAGTGGGCCGTCGCTACGGATCTACGAGCAGTACTTC. Translation gives CASSGPSLRIYEQYF.

The CDR3 loop reads CASSQLAGTYEQYF. CDR3 nucleotide sequence: TGTGCCAGCAGCCAACTAGCGGGAACCTACGAGCAGTACTTC. The chain uses TRBV6-5 and TRBJ2-7; the match to TRBD2 covers 10 bases. The CDR3 is 14 residues long. Trimming removed 6 bases from V and 2 bases from J; junction bases left unmatched: 4. Germline assignment: CDR1 MNHEY and CDR2 SVGAGI.

The chain uses TRBV29-1 and TRBJ2-3, with D maybe TRBD1 (6 bases). This CDR3 has 13 residues. V was pared by 5 bases and J by 3 bases, with 12 bases between. Germline V lookup: CDR1 SQVTM, CDR2 ANQGSEA. CDR3 amino acids: CSVLARGTDTQYF. CDR3 in DNA: TGCAGCGTTTTGGCCAGGGGAACAGATACGCAGTATTTT.

The rearrangement uses TRBV30 and TRBJ2-5; D is possibly TRBD2 (5 bases). CDR1 GTSNPN and CDR2 SVGIG come from the germline V gene (reference sequence). The CDR3 length is 15 residues. Trimming stripped 5 bases from V and 2 bases from J, with 18 bases between. CDR3 nucleotide sequence: TGTGCCTGGGAAGCTCTTAGCGTAATACAAGAGACCCAGTACTTC. It yields the protein CAWEALSVIQETQYF.

The chain joins TRBV7-9 to TRBJ1-1, with TRBD1 identical over 9 bases. Germline loops: CDR1 SEHNR, CDR2 FQNEAQ (reference sequence). Losses at the gene ends were 4 bases for V and 5 bases for J; bases not matched to a gene: 8. The CDR3 covers 15 residues. Here the CDR3 reads CASSSPQGAGTEAFF. The CDR3 coding sequence is TGTGCCAGCAGCTCACCACAGGGGGCAGGGACTGAAGCTTTCTTT.

The chain joins TRBV29-1 to TRBJ2-2; 10 positions match TRBD1. J was trimmed by 0 bases and V by 2 bases; bases with no gene match: 3. The CDR3 has 16 residues. Germline CDR1 is SQVTM and CDR2 is ANQGSEA. CDR3 sequence (DNA): TGCAGCGTTGAACAGGGACAGGGGCCGAACACCGGGGAGCTGTTTTTT. Translated, it gives CSVEQGQGPNTGELFF.